The source of this TCR beta chain is a study of blood T cell repertoires in COVID-19. The CDR3 extends over 13 amino acids. Germline assignment: CDR1 SEHNR and CDR2 FQNEAQ (reference sequence). The V and J ends lost 5 bases and 5 bases, in that order; junction bases with no gene match: 5. In the authors' methods: Reference gene primer amplification yielded estimated nucleated cell counts. Measured with immunoSEQ multiplex PCR; TCRdb has only the in-frame clones, and not every one. V, J and clone size are those of that table, while D and trimming were read from the DNA. Here the sample spans about 130,000 clones, over 75% being singletons.

The J gene is TRBJ2-7, the V gene TRBV7-9; 8 positions match TRBD2. Sequencing was performed on peripheral blood. This TCR was sampled from a woman older than 75 with acute or convalescent COVID-19. The CDR3: CASSPRGGHEQYF. The CDR3 DNA follows: TGTGCCAGCAGCCCACGGGGGGGCCACGAGCAGTACTTC.